Included here is one T cell receptor beta chain sequence, with context. Its target is unknown. CD8 cells classed as naive were CD45RO-negative and positively selected for CCR7, excluding terminally differentiated effector memory CD45RA+ cells. All donors were healthy HIV-negative adults lacking recent acute infections or vaccinations. From germline, CDR1 is SGHAT and CDR2 FQNNGV. The CDR3 is 13 residues long. Deletions cut 4 bases from V and 4 bases from J, with 11 bases between. The data were taken from a study of shared clonotypes between healthy human individuals. Study-level information: Participating donors consisted of two women and a few men aged 18 to 49.

Overall study findings and caveats: Of the naive CD4 clonotypes, around 4.8% were shared across several donors. Generally, estimated richness proved larger in naive subsets than it did in memory subsets.

Assay used: immunoSEQ multiplex PCR; TCRdb lists only in-frame clones, some missing. The sample includes around 600,000 clones, approximately 95% of them seen just once. Sequenced input: naive CD8+ T cells sorted from blood. The rearrangement joins TRBV11-2 to TRBJ2-7, with D possibly TRBD2 on 5 matching bases. This receptor was obtained from a woman aged 25-40 years in good health. This CDR3 reads CASSSDLRYEQYF. In DNA, the CDR3 is TGTGCCAGCAGCTCGGACTTACGATACGAGCAGTACTTC.